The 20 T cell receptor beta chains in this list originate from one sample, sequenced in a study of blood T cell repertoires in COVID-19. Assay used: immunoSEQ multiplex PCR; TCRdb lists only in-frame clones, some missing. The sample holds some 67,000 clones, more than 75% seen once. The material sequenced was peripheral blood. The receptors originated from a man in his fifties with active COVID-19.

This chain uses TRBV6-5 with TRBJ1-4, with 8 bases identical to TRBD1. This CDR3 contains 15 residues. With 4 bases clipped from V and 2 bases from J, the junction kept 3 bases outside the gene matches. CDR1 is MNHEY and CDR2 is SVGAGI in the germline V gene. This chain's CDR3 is CASSSTGATNEKLFF. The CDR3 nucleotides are TGTGCCAGCAGTTCGACAGGGGCGACTAATGAAAAACTGTTTTTT.

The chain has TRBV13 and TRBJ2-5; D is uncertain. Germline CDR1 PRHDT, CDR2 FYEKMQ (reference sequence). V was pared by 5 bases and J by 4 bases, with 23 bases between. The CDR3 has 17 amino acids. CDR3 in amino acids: CASSPRNARGGVETQYF. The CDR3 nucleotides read TGTGCCAGCAGCCCTAGAAACGCCCGAGGTGGCGTAGAGACCCAGTACTTC.

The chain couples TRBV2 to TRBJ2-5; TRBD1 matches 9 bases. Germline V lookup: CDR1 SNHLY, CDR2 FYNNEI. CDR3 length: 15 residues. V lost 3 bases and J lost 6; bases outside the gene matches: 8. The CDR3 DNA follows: TGTGCCAGCAGTGATTTGGGGACAGGGCGGCAGACCCAGTACTTC. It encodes CASSDLGTGRQTQYF.

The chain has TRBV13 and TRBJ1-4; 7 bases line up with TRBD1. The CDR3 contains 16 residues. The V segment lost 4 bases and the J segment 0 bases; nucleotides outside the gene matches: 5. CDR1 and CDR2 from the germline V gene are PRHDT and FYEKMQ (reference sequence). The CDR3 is CASSSRDSATNEKLFF. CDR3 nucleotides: TGTGCCAGCAGCTCCAGGGACAGTGCAACTAATGAAAAACTGTTTTTT.

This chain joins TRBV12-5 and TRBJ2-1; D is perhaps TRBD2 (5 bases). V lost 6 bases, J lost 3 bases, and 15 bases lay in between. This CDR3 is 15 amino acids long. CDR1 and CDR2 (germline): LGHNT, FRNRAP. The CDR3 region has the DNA TGTGCTAGTGGCTCCATTGCCCGGGGCTACAATGAGCAGTTCTTC. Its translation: CASGSIARGYNEQFF.

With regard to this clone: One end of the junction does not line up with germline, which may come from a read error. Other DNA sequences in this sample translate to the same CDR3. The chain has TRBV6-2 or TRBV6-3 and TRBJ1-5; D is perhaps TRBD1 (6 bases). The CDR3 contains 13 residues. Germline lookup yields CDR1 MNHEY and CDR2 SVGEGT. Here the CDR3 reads CASSPTGGQPQHF. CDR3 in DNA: TGTGCTAGCAGCCCGACAGGTGGTCAGCCCCAGCATTTT.

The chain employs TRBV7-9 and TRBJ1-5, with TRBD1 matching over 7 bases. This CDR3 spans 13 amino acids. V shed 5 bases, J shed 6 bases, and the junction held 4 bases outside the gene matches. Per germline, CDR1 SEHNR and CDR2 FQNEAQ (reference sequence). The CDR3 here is CASSTGASQPQHF. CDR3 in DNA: TGTGCCAGCAGCACAGGGGCAAGTCAGCCCCAGCATTTT.

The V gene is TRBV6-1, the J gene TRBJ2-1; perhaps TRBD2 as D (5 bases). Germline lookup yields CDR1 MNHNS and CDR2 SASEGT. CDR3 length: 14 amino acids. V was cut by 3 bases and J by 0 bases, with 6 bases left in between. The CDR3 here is CASSEGSSYNEQFF. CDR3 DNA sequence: TGTGCCAGCAGTGAGGGGAGCTCCTACAATGAGCAGTTCTTC.

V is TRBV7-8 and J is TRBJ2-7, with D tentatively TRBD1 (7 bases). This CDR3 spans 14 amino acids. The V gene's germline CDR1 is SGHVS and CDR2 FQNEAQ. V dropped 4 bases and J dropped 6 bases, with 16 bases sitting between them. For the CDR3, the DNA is TGTGCCAGCAGCTCTTCCCAGGGGGGCCGCGAGCAGTACTTC. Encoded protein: CASSSSQGGREQYF.

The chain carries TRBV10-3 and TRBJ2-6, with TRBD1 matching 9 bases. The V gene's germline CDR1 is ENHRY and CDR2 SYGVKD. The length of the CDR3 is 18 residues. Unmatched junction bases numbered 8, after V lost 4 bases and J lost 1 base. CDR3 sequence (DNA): TGTGCCATCAGTGTTTCACAGGGGGCTTTTTCTGGGGCCAACGTCCTGACTTTC. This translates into CAISVSQGAFSGANVLTF.

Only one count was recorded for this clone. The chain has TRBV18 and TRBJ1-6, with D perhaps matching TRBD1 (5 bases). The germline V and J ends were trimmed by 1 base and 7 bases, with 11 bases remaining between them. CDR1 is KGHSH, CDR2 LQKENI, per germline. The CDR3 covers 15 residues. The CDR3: CASSPQGYGNSPLHF. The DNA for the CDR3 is TGTGCCAGCTCACCACAGGGGTACGGGAATTCACCCCTCCACTTT.

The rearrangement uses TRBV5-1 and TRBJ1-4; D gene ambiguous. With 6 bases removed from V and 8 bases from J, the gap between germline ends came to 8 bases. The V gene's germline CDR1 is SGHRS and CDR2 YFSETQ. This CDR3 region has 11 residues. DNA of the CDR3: TGCGCCAGCAAAGGAGGAGAAAAACTGTTTTTT. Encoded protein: CASKGGEKLFF.

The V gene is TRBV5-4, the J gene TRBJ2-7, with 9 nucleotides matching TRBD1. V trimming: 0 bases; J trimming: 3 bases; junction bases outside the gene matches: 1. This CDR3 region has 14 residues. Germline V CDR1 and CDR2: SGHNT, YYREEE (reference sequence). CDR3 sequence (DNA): TGTGCCAGCAGCTTGGGACAGGGGGTCTACGAGCAGTACTTC. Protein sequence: CASSLGQGVYEQYF.

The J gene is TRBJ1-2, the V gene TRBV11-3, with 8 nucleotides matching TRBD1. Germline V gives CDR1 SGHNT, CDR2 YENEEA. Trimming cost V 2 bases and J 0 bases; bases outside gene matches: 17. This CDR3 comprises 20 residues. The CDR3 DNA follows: TGTGCCAGCAGCTTATTATGGGGGGGGACAGGCGCTACCGCTAACTATGGCTACACCTTC. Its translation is CASSLLWGGTGATANYGYTF.

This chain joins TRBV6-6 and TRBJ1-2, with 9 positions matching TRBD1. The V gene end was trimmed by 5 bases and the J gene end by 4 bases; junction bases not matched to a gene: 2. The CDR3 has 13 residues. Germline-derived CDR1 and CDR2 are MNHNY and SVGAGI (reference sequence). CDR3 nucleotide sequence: TGTGCCAGCAGTGGACAGGGGTTCTATGGCTACACCTTC. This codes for CASSGQGFYGYTF.

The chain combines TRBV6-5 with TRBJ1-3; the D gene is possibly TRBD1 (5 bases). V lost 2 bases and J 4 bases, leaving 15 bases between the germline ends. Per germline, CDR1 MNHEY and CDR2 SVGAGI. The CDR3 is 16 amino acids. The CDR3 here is CASSYGGEKLGNTIYF. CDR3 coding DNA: TGTGCCAGCAGTTACGGGGGGGAAAAGCTAGGAAACACCATATATTTT.

This chain's CDR3 is CASSGLAGGGEQFF. Here the CDR3 DNA reads TGTGCCAGTAGCGGACTAGCGGGAGGGGGTGAGCAGTTCTTC. The genes are TRBV19 and TRBJ2-1; 15 nucleotides align to TRBD2. J was trimmed by 9 bases and V by 6 bases; bases with no gene match: 3. Looked up from germline, CDR1 is LNHDA and CDR2 is SQIVND (reference sequence). This CDR3 is built from 14 residues.

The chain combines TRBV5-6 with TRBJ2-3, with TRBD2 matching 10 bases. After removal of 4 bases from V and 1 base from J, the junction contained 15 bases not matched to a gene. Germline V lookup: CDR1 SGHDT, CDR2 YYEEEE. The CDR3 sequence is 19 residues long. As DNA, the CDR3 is TGTGCCAGCAGCGCGGGGGTGGTAGCGGGAGGCCTGCGCACAGATACGCAGTATTTT. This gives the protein CASSAGVVAGGLRTDTQYF.

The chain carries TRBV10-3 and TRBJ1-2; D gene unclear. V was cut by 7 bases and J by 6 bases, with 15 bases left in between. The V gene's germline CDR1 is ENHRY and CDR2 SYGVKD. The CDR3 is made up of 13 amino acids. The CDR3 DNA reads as TGTGCCATCAAAGGGAGTTCGTTGGATGGCTACACCTTC. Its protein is CAIKGSSLDGYTF.

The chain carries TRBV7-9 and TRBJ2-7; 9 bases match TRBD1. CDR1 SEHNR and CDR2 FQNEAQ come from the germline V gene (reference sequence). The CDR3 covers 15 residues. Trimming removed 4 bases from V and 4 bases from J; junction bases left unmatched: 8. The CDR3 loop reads CASSSPDRGRYEQYF. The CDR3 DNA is TGTGCCAGCAGCTCCCCGGACAGGGGTCGATACGAGCAGTACTTC. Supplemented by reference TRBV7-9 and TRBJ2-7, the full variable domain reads DTGVSQNPRHKITKRGQNVTFRCDPISEHNRLYWYRQTLGQGPEFLTYFQNEAQLEKSRLLSDRFSAERPKGSFSTLEIQRTEQGDSAMYLCASSSPDRGRYEQYFGPGTRLTVT.